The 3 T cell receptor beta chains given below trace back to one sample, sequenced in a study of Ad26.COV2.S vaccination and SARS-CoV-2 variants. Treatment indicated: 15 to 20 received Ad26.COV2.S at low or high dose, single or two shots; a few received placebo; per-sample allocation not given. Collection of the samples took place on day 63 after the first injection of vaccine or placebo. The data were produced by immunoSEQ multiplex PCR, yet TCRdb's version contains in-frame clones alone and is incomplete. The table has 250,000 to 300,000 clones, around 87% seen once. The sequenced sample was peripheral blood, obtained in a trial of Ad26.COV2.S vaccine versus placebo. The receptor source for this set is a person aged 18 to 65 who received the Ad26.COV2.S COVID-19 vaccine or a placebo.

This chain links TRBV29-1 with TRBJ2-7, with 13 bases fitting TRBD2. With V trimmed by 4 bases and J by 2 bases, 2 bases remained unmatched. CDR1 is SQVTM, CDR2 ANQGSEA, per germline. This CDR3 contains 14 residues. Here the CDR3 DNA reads TGCAGCGTTGGCGGACTAGCGGGAGCCTACGAGCAGTACTTC. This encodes CSVGGLAGAYEQYF.

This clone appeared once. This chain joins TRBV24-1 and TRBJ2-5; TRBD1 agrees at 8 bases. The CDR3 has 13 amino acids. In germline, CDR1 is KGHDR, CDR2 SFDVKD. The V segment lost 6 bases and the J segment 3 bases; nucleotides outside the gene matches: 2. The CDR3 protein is CATSRGQEETQYF. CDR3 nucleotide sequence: TGTGCCACCAGTAGGGGACAGGAAGAGACCCAGTACTTC.

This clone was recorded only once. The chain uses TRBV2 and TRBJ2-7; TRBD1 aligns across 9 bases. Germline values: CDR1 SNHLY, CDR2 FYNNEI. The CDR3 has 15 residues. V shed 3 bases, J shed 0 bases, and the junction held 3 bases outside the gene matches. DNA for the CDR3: TGTGCCAGCAGTGATCCGACAGGGGGCTCCTACGAGCAGTACTTC. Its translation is CASSDPTGGSYEQYF.